The 20 T cell receptor beta chains presented below share a single source sample, sequenced in a study of post-analysis software for immune sequencing data. These receptors have no known antigen. Each TCR beta cDNA library carried unique molecular identifiers. Each CDR3 protein is one row after TCRdb ran MiXCR on the PCR reads. This sample has roughly 870,000 distinct CDR3 sequences; about 57% occur once, and the top ten carry approximately 4.2%. General study results and limits: In patients, TRBV5-6, TRBV5-1 and TRBV20-1 belonged to about five TRBV segments found more frequently than in controls.

The sample was blood. The receptors originated from a girl aged 10-17 years with multiple sclerosis.

This clonotype was recorded only once. This chain uses TRBV20-1 with TRBJ1-1; D is possibly TRBD1 (6 bases). Germline CDR1 DFQATT, CDR2 SNEGSKA (reference sequence). Trimming removed 1 base at V and 1 base at J, with 10 bases between. This CDR3 is built from 14 residues. The CDR3 region is CSARAGQRNTEAFF. In DNA, the CDR3 is TGCAGTGCTAGAGCAGGACAGAGGAACACTGAAGCTTTCTTT.

The gene calls are TRBV25-1 and TRBJ1-1; a possible D gene is TRBD1 (5 bases). Trimming shortened V by 2 bases and J by 7 bases, and 14 bases separated the two germline ends. Germline CDR1 is MGHDK and CDR2 is SYGVNS. The CDR3 runs to 14 residues. CDR3 loop: CASSEHPGRGEAFF. CDR3 coding DNA: TGTGCCAGCAGTGAACACCCGGGACGGGGTGAAGCTTTCTTT.

The chain has TRBV20-1 and TRBJ2-7; TRBD2 agrees at 8 bases. This CDR3 has 15 amino acids. CDR1 and CDR2 from the germline V gene are DFQATT and SNEGSKA (reference sequence). V gave up 5 bases and J gave up 3 bases; unmatched junction bases: 12. CDR3 in DNA: TGCAGTGCTCCTCTTGGGGGCGGGAGGTACTACGAGCAGTACTTC. Its protein product is CSAPLGGGRYYEQYF.

The chain is built from TRBV12-3 or TRBV12-4 and TRBJ2-7, with 13 bases lining up with TRBD2. With 5 bases clipped from V and 7 bases from J, the junction kept 5 bases outside the gene matches. The CDR3 has 14 residues. This CDR3 reads CASSHGLAGDEQYF. In DNA, the CDR3 is TGTGCCAGCAGTCACGGACTAGCGGGGGATGAGCAGTACTTC.

The genes are TRBV11-1 and TRBJ2-3, with 7 bases fitting TRBD1. The CDR3 totals 14 residues. Germline assignment: CDR1 SGHAT and CDR2 FQDESV (reference sequence). V trimming: 5 bases; J trimming: 7 bases; junction bases outside the gene matches: 9. The DNA of the CDR3 is TGTGCCAGCAGCCCCCCCGGGACAGTTCATACGCAGTATTTT. Translated: CASSPPGTVHTQYF.

This clonotype has a handful of counts. The V call is TRBV15, the J call TRBJ2-1; 8 bases are a match to TRBD2. This CDR3 comprises 15 residues. The junction had 9 bases not matched to a gene; V was cut back by 1 base and J by 10 bases. Germline CDR1 and CDR2: LNHNV and YYDKDF (reference sequence). The CDR3 sequence is CATSRAERLAQEQFF. The CDR3 coding sequence is TGTGCCACCAGCAGAGCCGAACGACTAGCGCAAGAGCAGTTCTTC.

The V gene is TRBV5-6, the J gene TRBJ2-1; TRBD2 agrees at 11 bases. Per germline, CDR1 SGHDT and CDR2 YYEEEE. Trimming cost V 4 bases and J 2 bases; bases outside gene matches: 8. The CDR3 runs 17 residues. As DNA, the CDR3 is TGTGCCAGCAGCGTGACCCTAGCGGGGGGACCCTACAATGAGCAGTTCTTC. Translating gives CASSVTLAGGPYNEQFF. The entire variable domain, with the rest obtained from reference TRBV5-6 and TRBJ2-1, is as follows: DAGVTQSPTHLIKTRGQQVTLRCSPKSGHDTVSWYQQALGQGPQFIFQYYEEEERQRGNFPDRFSGHQFPNYSSELNVNALLLGDSALYLCASSVTLAGGPYNEQFFGPGTRLTVL.

This clonotype was detected only a few times. This chain connects TRBV7-9 to TRBJ2-4, with 8 bases fitting TRBD1. The J call may be faulty, since TRBJ2-7 better matches the DNA end. The CDR3 spans 16 residues. Per germline, CDR1 SEHNR and CDR2 FQNEAQ (reference sequence). For the CDR3, the DNA is TGTGCCAGCAGCTTATCCCGGCCGGGACAGGCCTACGAGCAGTACTTC. It translates to CASSLSRPGQAYEQYF.

The chain couples TRBV29-1 to TRBJ2-5; 12 bases are shared with TRBD2. CDR3 length: 17 residues. Germline V lookup: CDR1 SQVTM, CDR2 ANQGSEA. Trimming at V came to 4 bases and at J to 4 bases, leaving 13 bases not matched to a gene. Here the CDR3 reads CSVALLTSGSGRETQYF. CDR3 DNA: TGCAGCGTTGCGCTACTGACTAGCGGGAGTGGACGAGAGACCCAGTACTTC.

V gene TRBV12-3 or TRBV12-4 combines with J gene TRBJ2-7; D gene unclear. The V end was cut by 7 bases, the J end by 12 bases, with 19 bases between. This CDR3 has 12 residues. CDR3 DNA: TGTGCCAGCACCCTTTCTCTGACCGCGAGGTACTTC. Its protein is CASTLSLTARYF.

This clonotype came up a few times. The rearrangement links TRBV10-3 to TRBJ2-4; 7 positions match TRBD2. The J call is uncertain, as TRBJ2-5 better fits the DNA end. The CDR3 consists of 16 residues. Germline CDR1 reads ENHRY; CDR2 reads SYGVKD. CDR3 region: CAISDIPLTGGETQYF. The CDR3 nucleotides are TGTGCCATCAGTGATATCCCCCTGACGGGAGGAGAGACCCAGTACTTC.

Only a few counts were recorded for this clonotype. The chain carries TRBV9 and TRBJ1-6; 12 nucleotides agree with TRBD1. This CDR3 comprises 19 residues. The germline V gene has CDR1 SGDLS and CDR2 YYNGEE. V trimming: 4 bases; J trimming: 10 bases; junction bases outside the gene matches: 18. The CDR3 nucleotides read TGTGCCAGCAGCTTATACGAGGGGACAGGGGGCCGCCATGGGTCACCCCTCCACTTT. Protein: CASSLYEGTGGRHGSPLHF.

This chain joins TRBV5-1 and TRBJ1-2; D not certain. V dropped 0 bases and J dropped 8 bases, with 14 bases sitting between them. The germline V gene has CDR1 SGHRS and CDR2 YFSETQ. The CDR3 extends over 14 amino acids. The CDR3 DNA follows: TGCGCCAGCAGCTTGGGCGACATCGGTCGCGGCTACACCTTC. This gives the protein CASSLGDIGRGYTF.

The rearrangement joins TRBV5-1 to TRBJ2-5, with TRBD1 identical over 8 bases. The DNA matches TRBJ2-7 better at its end, which makes the J call doubtful. This CDR3 has 14 amino acids. CDR1 and CDR2 (germline): SGHRS, YFSETQ. CDR3 bases: TGCGCCAGCAGCTCGGACAGGGAAGGCTACGAGCAGTACTTC. This sequence encodes CASSSDREGYEQYF.

The V call is TRBV20-1, the J call TRBJ2-1; TRBD2 matches at 8 bases. The length of the CDR3 is 15 residues. V lost 6 bases and J lost 4; bases outside the gene matches: 11. Germline assignment: CDR1 DFQATT and CDR2 SNEGSKA (reference sequence). The CDR3 DNA follows: TGCAGTGCCCATCCGGGAGGGGCGAATTACAATGAGCAGTTCTTC. Its protein is CSAHPGGANYNEQFF.

The J gene is TRBJ2-4, the V gene TRBV3-1; D is perhaps TRBD2 (5 bases). The germline V gene encodes CDR1 LGHDT and CDR2 YNNKEL (reference sequence). Trimming removed 2 bases from V and 13 bases from J, with 12 bases in between. This CDR3 is built from 12 residues. CDR3 amino acids: CASSQLGWEQYF. In DNA, the CDR3 is TGTGCCAGCAGCCAATTAGGGTGGGAGCAGTACTTC.

The chain has TRBV29-1 and TRBJ2-1, with 7 bases identical to TRBD2. Trimming removed 6 bases from V and 4 bases from J; junction bases left unmatched: 15. The CDR3 is made up of 16 amino acids. Per the germline V gene, CDR1 is SQVTM and CDR2 is ANQGSEA. The CDR3 coding sequence is TGCAGCGTCGTCCCGGGTTGGGCTAGCGGTTACAATGAGCAGTTCTTC. Its protein product is CSVVPGWASGYNEQFF.

This clonotype was observed a handful of times. This chain links TRBV6-5 with TRBJ2-1; 8 bases agree with TRBD2. From germline, CDR1 is MNHEY and CDR2 SVGAGI. Trimming removed 7 bases from V and 4 bases from J; junction bases left unmatched: 6. The CDR3 totals 14 residues. The CDR3 spells CASNIAGKYNEQFF. CDR3 bases: TGTGCCAGCAACATAGCGGGGAAGTACAATGAGCAGTTCTTC.

The chain recombines TRBV5-4 with TRBJ2-5, with TRBD2 matching 14 bases. Judging by the DNA end, TRBJ2-7 fits better; the J call may be wrong. Germline CDR1 reads SGHNT; CDR2 reads YYREEE (reference sequence). The CDR3 has 16 residues. CDR3 bases: TGTGCCAGCAGCTCGGGACTAGCGGGAGTCTTGTACGAGCAGTACTTC. This encodes CASSSGLAGVLYEQYF.

CDR3 loop: CSVVTVDGYTF. The DNA of the CDR3 is TGCAGCGTTGTGACAGTTGATGGCTACACCTTC. The chain has TRBV29-1 and TRBJ1-2; D might be TRBD1 (5 bases). The CDR3 contains 11 residues. V dropped 4 bases and J dropped 6 bases, with 9 bases sitting between them. Germline V gene data show CDR1 as SQVTM and CDR2 as ANQGSEA.